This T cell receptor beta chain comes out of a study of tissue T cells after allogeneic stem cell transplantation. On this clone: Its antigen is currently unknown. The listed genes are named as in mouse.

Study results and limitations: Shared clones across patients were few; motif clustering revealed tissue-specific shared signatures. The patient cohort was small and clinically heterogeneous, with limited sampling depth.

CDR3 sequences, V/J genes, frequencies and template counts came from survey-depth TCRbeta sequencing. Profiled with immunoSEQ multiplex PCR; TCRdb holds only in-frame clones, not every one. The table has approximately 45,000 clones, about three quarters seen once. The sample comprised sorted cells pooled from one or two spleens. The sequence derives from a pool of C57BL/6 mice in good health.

This chain's CDR3 is CASGAGANTGQLYF. CDR3 bases read: TGTGCCAGCGGTGCAGGGGCAAACACCGGGCAGCTCTAC. This sequence joins TRBV13-2 and TRBJ2-2, with D possibly TRBD1 on 6 matching bases. The read ends 1 residue before the CDR3 terminus; that terminus is restored from the germline J gene. The CDR3 contains 14 residues. Trimming cost V 3 bases and J 0 bases, with 6 bases left between them. The germline V gene encodes CDR1 NNHNN and CDR2 SYGAGS (reference sequence).